This TCR beta chain was observed in a study of blood T cell repertoires in COVID-19. Across the whole study: The analysed material was cDNA or gDNA that came from T cells, B-cell-depleted T cells, or PBMCs.

Participants, 18 to 89 years old, spanned some 23 US areas. Assignments of participants to cohorts depended upon their own reported clinical history. Germline lookup yields CDR1 SGHTA and CDR2 FQGTGA. The CDR3 runs to 15 residues. V lost 6 bases to trimming and J lost 0 bases, with 11 bases between them. Some clones are missing from TCRdb's copy, which holds only in-frame ones; the method was immunoSEQ multiplex PCR. The sample holds 150,000 or so clones; 84% are singletons and the top ten take roughly 12%. The specimen sequenced was PBMCs or T cells enriched from blood (not recorded which). The TCR was taken from a man between 45 and 60 years old who had recovered from COVID-19. This rearrangement joins TRBV7-3 to TRBJ2-2, with D tentatively TRBD2 (6 bases). DNA of the CDR3: TGTGCCAGCAGTCTCGGGACTCCGAACACCGGGGAGCTGTTTTTT. Translation gives CASSLGTPNTGELFF.